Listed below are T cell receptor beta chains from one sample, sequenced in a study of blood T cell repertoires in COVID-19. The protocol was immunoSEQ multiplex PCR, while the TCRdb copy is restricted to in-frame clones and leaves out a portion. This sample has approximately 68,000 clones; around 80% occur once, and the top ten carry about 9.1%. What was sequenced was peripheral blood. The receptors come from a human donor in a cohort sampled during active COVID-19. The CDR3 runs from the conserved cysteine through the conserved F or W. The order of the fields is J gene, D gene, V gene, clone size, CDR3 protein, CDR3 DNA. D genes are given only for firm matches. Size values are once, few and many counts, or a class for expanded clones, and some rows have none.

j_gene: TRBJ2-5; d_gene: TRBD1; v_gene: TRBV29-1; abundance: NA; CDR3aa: CSLLGGTGQETQYF; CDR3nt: TGCAGCCTTCTGGGGGGGACAGGGCAAGAGACCCAGTACTTC
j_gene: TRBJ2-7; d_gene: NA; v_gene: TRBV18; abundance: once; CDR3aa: CASSPQRRALPSYEQYF; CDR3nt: TGTGCCAGCTCACCACAACGGCGGGCCCTCCCATCCTACGAGCAGTACTTC
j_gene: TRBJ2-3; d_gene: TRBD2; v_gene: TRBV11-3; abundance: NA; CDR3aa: CASSLGGGALCTDTQYF; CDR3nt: TGTGCCAGCAGCTTAGGCGGGGGGGCGTTATGCACAGATACGCAGTATTTT
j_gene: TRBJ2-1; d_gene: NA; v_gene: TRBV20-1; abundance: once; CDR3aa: CSASLDEIRGNEQFF; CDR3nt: TGCAGTGCTAGTTTGGACGAAATAAGAGGGAATGAGCAGTTCTTC
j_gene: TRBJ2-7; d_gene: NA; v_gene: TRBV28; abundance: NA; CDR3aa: CASSIVQGNPYEQYF; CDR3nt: TGTGCCAGCAGTATTGTCCAGGGCAACCCCTACGAGCAGTACTTC
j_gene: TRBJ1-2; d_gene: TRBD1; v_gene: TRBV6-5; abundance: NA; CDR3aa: CASSLGQGHGYTF; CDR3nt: TGTGCCAGCAGTCTGGGACAGGGCCATGGCTACACCTTC
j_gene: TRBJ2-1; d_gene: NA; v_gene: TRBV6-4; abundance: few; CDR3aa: CASSDSGDYNEQFF; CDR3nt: TGTGCCAGCAGTGACTCGGGCGACTACAATGAGCAGTTCTTC
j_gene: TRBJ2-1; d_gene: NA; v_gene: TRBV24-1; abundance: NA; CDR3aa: CATSGGKMGSYNEQFF; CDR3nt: TGTGCCACCAGTGGCGGGAAAATGGGCTCCTACAATGAGCAGTTCTTC
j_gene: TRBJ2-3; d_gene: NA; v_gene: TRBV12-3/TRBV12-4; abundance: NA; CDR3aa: CASSLIEADTQYF; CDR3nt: TGTGCCAGCAGTTTGATCGAGGCAGATACGCAGTATTTT
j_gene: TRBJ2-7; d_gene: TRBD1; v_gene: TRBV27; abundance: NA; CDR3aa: CASSITGTGAYEQYF; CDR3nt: TGTGCCAGCAGTATAACCGGGACAGGTGCGTACGAGCAGTACTTC
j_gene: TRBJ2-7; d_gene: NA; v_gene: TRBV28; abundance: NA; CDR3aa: CASQGRASSYEQYF; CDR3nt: TGTGCCAGCCAGGGCAGGGCAAGCTCCTACGAGCAGTACTTC
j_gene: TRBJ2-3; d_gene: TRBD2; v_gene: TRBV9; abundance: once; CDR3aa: CASSATGLAGGPTDTQYF; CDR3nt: TGTGCCAGCAGCGCCACGGGACTAGCGGGAGGGCCGACAGATACGCAGTATTTT
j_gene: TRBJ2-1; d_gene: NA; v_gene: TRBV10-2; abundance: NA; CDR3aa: CASSATNYNEQFF; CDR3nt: TGCGCCAGCAGTGCTACCAACTACAATGAGCAGTTCTTC
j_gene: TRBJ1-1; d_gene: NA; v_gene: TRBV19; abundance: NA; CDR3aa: CASSMRGGTEAFF; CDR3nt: TGTGCCAGTAGTATGAGAGGGGGCACTGAAGCTTTCTTT
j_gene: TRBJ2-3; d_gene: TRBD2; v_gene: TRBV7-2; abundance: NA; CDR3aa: CASSLWTSALTDTQYF; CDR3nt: TGTGCCAGCAGCTTGTGGACTAGTGCCCTCACAGATACGCAGTATTTT
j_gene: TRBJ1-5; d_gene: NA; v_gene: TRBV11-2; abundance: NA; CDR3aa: CASSPESSFSNQPQHF; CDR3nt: TGTGCCAGCAGCCCCGAATCCAGTTTTAGCAATCAGCCCCAGCATTTT
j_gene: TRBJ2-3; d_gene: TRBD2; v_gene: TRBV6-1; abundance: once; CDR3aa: CASSGNSGRSTDTQYF; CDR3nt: TGTGCCAGCAGTGGTAATAGCGGGAGGAGCACAGATACGCAGTATTTT
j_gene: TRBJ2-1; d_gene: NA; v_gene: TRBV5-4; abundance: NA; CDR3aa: CASSLEGLAVNEQFF; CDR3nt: TGTGCCAGCAGCTTGGAAGGACTCGCGGTCAATGAGCAGTTCTTC
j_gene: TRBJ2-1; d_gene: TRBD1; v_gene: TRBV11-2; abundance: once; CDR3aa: CASSLAGDRGFYNEQFF; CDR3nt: TGTGCCAGCAGCTTAGCTGGGGACAGGGGCTTTTACAATGAGCAGTTCTTC
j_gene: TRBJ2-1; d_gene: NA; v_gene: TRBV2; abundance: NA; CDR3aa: CASSEGPGSYNEQFF; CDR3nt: TGTGCCAGCAGTGAAGGCCCTGGCAGTTACAATGAGCAGTTCTTC
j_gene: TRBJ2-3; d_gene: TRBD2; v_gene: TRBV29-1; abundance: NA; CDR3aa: CSALFGLASTDTQYF; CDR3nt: TGCAGCGCCCTATTCGGACTAGCTAGCACAGATACGCAGTATTTT
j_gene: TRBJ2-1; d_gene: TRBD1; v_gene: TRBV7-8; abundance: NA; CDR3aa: CASSGGQLGTTSYNEQFF; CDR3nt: TGTGCCAGCAGCGGGGGACAGCTCGGAACCACCTCCTACAATGAGCAGTTCTTC
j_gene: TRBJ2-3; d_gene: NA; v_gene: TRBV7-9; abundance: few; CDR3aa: CASRPPFRTLLTDTQYF; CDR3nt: TGTGCCAGCAGACCCCCCTTTAGGACACTCCTCACAGATACGCAGTATTTT
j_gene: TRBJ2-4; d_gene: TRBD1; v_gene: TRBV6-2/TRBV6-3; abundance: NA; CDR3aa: CASSSQGALAKNIQYF; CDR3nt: TGTGCCAGCAGTTCCCAGGGGGCGCTGGCCAAAAACATTCAGTACTTC
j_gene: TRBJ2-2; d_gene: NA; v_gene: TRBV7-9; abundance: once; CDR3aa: CASSPNAEGSIFGFGELFF; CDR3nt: TGTGCCAGCAGCCCGAATGCCGAGGGAAGTATTTTCGGGTTTGGGGAGCTGTTTTTT
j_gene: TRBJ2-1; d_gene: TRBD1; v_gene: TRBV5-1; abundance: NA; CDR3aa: CASSTTGDNYNEQFF; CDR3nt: TGCGCCAGCAGCACCACAGGGGATAACTACAATGAGCAGTTCTTC
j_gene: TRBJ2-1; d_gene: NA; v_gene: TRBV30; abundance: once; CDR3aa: CAWSLTGGADEQFF; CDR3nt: TGTGCCTGGAGTCTAACCGGGGGAGCCGATGAGCAGTTCTTC
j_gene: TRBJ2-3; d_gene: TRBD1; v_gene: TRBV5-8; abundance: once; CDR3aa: CASSRGTGGTTDTQYF; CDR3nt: TGTGCCAGCAGCCGGGGGACAGGGGGTACCACAGATACGCAGTATTTT
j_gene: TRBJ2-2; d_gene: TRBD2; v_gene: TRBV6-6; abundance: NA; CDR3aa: CASSFGGDRELFF; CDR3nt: TGTGCCAGCAGTTTCGGGGGGGACCGGGAGCTGTTTTTT
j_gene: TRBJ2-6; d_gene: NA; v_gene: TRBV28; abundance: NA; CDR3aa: CASSLGGRTGANVLTF; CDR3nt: TGTGCCAGCAGTTTGGGGGGGCGGACTGGGGCCAACGTCCTGACTTTC
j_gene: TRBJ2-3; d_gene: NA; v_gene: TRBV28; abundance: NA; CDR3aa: CASSSQGNGDTQYF; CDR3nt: TGTGCCAGCAGTTCCCAGGGGAACGGAGATACGCAGTATTTT
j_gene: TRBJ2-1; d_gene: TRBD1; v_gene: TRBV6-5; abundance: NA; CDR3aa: CASRLGQGWSNEQFF; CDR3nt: TGTGCCAGCAGGCTTGGACAGGGGTGGTCCAATGAGCAGTTCTTC
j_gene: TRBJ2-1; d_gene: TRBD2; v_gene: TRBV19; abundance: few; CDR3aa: CASSGTSFNEQFF; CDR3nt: TGTGCCAGTAGTGGGACTAGCTTCAATGAGCAGTTCTTC
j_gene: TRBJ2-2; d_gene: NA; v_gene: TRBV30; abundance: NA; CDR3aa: CAWRSVLRTGELFF; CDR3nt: TGTGCCTGGAGGTCGGTCCTCAGGACCGGGGAGCTGTTTTTT
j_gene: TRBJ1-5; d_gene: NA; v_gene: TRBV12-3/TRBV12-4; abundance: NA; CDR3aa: CASTTRGGQPQHF; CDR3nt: TGTGCCAGCACCACTCGGGGGGGTCAGCCCCAGCATTTT
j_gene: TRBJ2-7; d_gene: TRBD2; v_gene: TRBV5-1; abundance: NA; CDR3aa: CASSPGTTGEQYF; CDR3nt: TGCGCCAGCAGCCCGGGGACTACCGGCGAGCAGTACTTC
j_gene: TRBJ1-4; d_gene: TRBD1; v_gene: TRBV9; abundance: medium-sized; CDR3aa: CASSVTGGSLGDEKLFF; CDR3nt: TGTGCCAGCAGCGTGACAGGGGGCTCCCTTGGGGATGAAAAACTGTTTTTT
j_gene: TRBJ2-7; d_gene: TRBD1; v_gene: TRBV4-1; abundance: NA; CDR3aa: CASSLQTRQQGVSTYEQYF; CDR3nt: TGCGCCAGCAGCCTTCAAACAAGGCAGCAGGGGGTTTCCACCTACGAGCAGTACTTC
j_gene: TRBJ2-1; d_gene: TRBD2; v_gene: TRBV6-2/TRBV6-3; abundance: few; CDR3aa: CASSGGSEGEQFF; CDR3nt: TGTGCCAGCAGTGGCGGGAGTGAGGGTGAGCAGTTCTTC
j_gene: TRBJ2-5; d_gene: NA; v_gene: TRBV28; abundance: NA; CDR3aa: CASRGLAQETQYF; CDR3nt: TGTGCCAGCAGAGGGCTAGCGCAAGAGACCCAGTACTTC
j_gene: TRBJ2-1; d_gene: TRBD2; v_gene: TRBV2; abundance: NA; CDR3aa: CASSEISSRGSGYNEQFF; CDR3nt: TGTGCCAGCAGTGAAATATCGAGTCGCGGGAGTGGATACAATGAGCAGTTCTTC
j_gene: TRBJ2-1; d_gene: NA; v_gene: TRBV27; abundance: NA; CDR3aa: CASSWTALVDEQFF; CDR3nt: TGTGCCAGCAGTTGGACAGCCCTTGTCGATGAGCAGTTCTTC
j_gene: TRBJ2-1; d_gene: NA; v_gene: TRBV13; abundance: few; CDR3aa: CASSSGSSYNEQFF; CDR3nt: TGTGCCAGCAGCTCGGGAAGCTCCTACAATGAGCAGTTCTTC
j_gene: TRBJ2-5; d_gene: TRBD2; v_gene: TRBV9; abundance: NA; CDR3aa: CASSVGTSGYQETQYF; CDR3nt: TGTGCCAGCAGCGTAGGGACTAGCGGGTACCAAGAGACCCAGTACTTC
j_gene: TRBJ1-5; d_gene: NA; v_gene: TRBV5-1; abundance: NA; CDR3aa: CASSLGAYSNQPQHF; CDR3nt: TGCGCCAGCAGCTTAGGGGCATATAGCAATCAGCCCCAGCATTTT
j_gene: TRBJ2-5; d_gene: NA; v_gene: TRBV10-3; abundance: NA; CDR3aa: CAISSIIGGQETQYF; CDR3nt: TGTGCCATCAGTTCTATCATAGGAGGGCAAGAGACCCAGTACTTC
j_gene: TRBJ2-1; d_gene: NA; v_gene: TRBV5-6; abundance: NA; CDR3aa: CASSLCGTTYNEQFF; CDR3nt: TGTGCCAGCAGCTTGTGCGGAACTACTTACAATGAGCAGTTCTTC